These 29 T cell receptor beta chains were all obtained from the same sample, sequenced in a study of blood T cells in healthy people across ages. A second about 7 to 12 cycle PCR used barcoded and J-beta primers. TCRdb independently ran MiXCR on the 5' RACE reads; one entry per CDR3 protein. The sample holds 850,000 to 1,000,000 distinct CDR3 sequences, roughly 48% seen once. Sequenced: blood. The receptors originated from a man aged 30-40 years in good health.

Here the CDR3 DNA reads TGTGCCAGCAGCTCAAGAGCGGTCGGGGGGGCAACCATTTCACGCACAGATACGCAGTATTTT. Protein: CASSSRAVGGATISRTDTQYF. The genes are TRBV11-2 and TRBJ2-3; 8 nucleotides align to TRBD2. The CDR3 is 21 residues long. In germline, CDR1 is SGHAT, CDR2 FQNNGV. J was trimmed by 1 base and V by 4 bases; bases with no gene match: 22.

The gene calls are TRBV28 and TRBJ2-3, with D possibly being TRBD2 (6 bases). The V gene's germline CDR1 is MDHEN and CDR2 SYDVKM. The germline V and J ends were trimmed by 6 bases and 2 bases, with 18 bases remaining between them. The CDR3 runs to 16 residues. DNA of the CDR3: TGTGCCAGCAGCCCAAACGGGAGAGCGATCACAGATACGCAGTATTTT. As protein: CASSPNGRAITDTQYF.

CDR3 in DNA: TGTGCCAGCAGGTCCCCCAGGGGAGCTAGCTATGGCTACACCTTC. This codes for CASRSPRGASYGYTF. The chain has TRBV11-2 and TRBJ1-2; TRBD1 is a possible D gene (6 bases). The CDR3 totals 15 residues. CDR1 is SGHAT, CDR2 FQNNGV, per germline. With 6 bases removed from V and 4 bases from J, the gap between germline ends came to 18 bases.

CDR3 residues: CASSYAWTANEQFF. DNA of the CDR3: TGTGCCAGCAGTTACGCGTGGACAGCCAATGAGCAGTTCTTC. This chain connects TRBV6-2 or TRBV6-3 to TRBJ2-1; possibly TRBD1 for D (6 bases). The CDR3 consists of 14 residues. V was shortened by 2 bases and J by 6 bases, with 11 bases between the two germline ends. In germline, CDR1 is MNHEY, CDR2 SVGEGT.

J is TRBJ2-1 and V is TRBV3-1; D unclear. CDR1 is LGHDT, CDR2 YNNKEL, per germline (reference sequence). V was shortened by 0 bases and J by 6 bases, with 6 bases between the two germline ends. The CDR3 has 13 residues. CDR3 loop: CASSQDSSNEQFF. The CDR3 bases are TGTGCCAGCAGCCAAGATTCTAGCAATGAGCAGTTCTTC.

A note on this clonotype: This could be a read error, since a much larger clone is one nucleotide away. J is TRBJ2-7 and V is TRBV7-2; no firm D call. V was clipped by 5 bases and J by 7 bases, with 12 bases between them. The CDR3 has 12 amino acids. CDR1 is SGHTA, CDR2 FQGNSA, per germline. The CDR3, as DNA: TGTGCCAGCAGCCAACAAATCAATGAGCAGTACTTC. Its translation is CASSQQINEQYF.

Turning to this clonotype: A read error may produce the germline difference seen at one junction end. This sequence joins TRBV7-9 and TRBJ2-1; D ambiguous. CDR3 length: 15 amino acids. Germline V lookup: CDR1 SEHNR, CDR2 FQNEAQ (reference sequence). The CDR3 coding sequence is TGTGCCTGCAGCTTAATGTCCGGCAGGTCAAATGAGCAGTTCTTC. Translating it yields CACSLMSGRSNEQFF.

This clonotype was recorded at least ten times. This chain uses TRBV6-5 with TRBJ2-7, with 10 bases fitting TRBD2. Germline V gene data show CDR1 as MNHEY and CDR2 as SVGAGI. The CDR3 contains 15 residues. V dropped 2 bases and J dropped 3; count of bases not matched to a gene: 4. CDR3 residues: CASSYEASGGYEQYF. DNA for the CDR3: TGTGCCAGCAGTTACGAGGCTAGCGGGGGCTACGAGCAGTACTTC.

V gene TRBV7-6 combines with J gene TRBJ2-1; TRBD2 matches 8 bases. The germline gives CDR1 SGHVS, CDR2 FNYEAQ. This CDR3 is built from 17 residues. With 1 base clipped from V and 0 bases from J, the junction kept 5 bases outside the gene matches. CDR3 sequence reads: CASSLEVAGSSYNEQFF. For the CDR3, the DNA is TGTGCCAGCAGCTTAGAAGTAGCGGGGAGCTCCTACAATGAGCAGTTCTTC. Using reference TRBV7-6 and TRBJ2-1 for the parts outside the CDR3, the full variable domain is GAGVSQSPRYKVTKRGQDVALRCDPISGHVSLYWYRQALGQGPEFLTYFNYEAQQDKSGLPNDRFSAERPEGSISTLTIQRTEQRDSAMYRCASSLEVAGSSYNEQFFGPGTRLTVL.

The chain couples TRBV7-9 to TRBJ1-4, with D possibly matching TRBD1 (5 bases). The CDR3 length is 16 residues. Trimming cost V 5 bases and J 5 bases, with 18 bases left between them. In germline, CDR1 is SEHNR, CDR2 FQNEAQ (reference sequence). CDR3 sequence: CASSRGPRISNEKLFF. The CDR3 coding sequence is TGTGCCAGCAGCCGGGGACCGCGGATTTCGAATGAAAAACTGTTTTTT.

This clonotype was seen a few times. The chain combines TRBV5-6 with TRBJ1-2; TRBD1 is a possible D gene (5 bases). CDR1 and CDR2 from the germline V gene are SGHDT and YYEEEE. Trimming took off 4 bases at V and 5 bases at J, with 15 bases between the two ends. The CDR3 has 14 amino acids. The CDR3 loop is CASSEGTSVYGYTF. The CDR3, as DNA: TGTGCCAGCAGCGAGGGGACCTCGGTTTATGGCTACACCTTC.

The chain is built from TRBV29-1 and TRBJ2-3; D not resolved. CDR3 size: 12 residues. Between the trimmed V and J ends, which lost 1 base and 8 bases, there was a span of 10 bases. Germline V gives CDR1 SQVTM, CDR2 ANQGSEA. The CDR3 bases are TGCAGCGTTGAAGCTAGTCGAGGTACGCAGTATTTT. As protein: CSVEASRGTQYF.

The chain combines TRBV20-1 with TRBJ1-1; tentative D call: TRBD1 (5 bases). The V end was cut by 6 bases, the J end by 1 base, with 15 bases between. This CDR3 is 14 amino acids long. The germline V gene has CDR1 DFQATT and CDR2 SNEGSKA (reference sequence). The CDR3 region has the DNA TGCAGTGCCAGGGTGGGGACCTCGAACACTGAAGCTTTCTTT. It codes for CSARVGTSNTEAFF.

CDR3 coding DNA: TGCGCCAGCTCGCCCGAACTCAACCGATACAATGAGCAGTTCTTC. Translating gives CASSPELNRYNEQFF. The gene calls are TRBV5-1 and TRBJ2-1; D remains ambiguous. The CDR3 has 15 amino acids. Germline values: CDR1 SGHRS, CDR2 YFSETQ. The ends were cut back, 7 bases at V and 4 bases at J, with 18 bases in the middle.

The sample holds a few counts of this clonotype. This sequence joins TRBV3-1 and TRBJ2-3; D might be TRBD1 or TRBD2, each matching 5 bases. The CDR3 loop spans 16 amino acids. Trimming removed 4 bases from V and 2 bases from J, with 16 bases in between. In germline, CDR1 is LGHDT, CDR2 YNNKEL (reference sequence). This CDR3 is CASSRLGTPITDTQYF. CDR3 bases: TGTGCCAGCAGCCGTTTGGGGACCCCGATCACAGATACGCAGTATTTT.

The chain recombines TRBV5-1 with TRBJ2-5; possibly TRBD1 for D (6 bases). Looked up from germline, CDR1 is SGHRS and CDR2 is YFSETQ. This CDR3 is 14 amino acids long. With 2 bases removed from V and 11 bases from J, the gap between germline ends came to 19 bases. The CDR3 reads CASSFTQGYNEQYF. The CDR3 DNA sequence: TGCGCCAGCAGCTTCACACAGGGTTACAATGAGCAGTACTTC.

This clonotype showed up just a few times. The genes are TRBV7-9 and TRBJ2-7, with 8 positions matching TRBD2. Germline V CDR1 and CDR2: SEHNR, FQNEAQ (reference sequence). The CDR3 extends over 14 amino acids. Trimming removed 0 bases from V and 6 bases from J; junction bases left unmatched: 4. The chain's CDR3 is CASSLAGLVLEQYF. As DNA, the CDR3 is TGTGCCAGCAGCTTAGCGGGACTAGTCCTCGAGCAGTACTTC. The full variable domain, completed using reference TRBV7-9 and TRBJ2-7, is DTGVSQNPRHKITKRGQNVTFRCDPISEHNRLYWYRQTLGQGPEFLTYFQNEAQLEKSRLLSDRFSAERPKGSFSTLEIQRTEQGDSAMYLCASSLAGLVLEQYFGPGTRLTVT.

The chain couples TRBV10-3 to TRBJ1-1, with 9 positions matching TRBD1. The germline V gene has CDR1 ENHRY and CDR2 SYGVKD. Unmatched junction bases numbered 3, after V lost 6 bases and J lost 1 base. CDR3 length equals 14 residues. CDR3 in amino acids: CAIRGQGQNTEAFF. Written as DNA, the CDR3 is TGTGCCATCAGGGGACAGGGTCAGAACACTGAAGCTTTCTTT.

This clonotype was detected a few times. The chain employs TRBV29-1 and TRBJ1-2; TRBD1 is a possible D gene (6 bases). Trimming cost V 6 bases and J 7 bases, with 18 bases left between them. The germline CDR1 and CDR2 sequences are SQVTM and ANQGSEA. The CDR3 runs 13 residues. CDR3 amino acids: CSVLEQGFRGYTF. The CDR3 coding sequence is TGCAGCGTCTTAGAACAGGGATTTCGTGGCTACACCTTC.

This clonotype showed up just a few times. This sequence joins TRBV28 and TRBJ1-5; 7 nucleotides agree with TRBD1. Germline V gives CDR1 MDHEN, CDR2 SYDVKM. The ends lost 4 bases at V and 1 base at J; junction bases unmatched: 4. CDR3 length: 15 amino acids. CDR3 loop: CASSSDRVSNQPQHF. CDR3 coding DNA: TGTGCCAGCAGTTCAGACAGGGTCAGCAATCAGCCCCAGCATTTT.

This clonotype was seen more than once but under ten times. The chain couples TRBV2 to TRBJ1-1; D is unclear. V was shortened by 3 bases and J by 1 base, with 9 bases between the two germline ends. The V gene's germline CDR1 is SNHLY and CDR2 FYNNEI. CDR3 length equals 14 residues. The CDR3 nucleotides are TGTGCCAGCAGTGACGGTCGGACGAACACTGAAGCTTTCTTT. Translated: CASSDGRTNTEAFF.

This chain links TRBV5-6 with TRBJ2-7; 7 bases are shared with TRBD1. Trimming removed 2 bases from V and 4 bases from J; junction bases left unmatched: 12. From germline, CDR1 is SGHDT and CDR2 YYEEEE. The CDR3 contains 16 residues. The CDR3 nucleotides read TGTGCCAGCAGCTTAAAGGATAAGGGGGCGTTATACGAGCAGTACTTC. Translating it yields CASSLKDKGALYEQYF.

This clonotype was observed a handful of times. The CDR3 coding sequence is TGCGCCAGCAGCTTTTTACAGAACCTCTCGGGGGAGCAGTACTTC. This translates into CASSFLQNLSGEQYF. The chain carries TRBV5-1 and TRBJ2-7, with TRBD2 as a possible D gene (5 bases). Germline lookup yields CDR1 SGHRS and CDR2 YFSETQ. The CDR3 loop spans 15 amino acids. Between the trimmed V and J ends, which lost 2 bases and 7 bases, there was a span of 19 bases.

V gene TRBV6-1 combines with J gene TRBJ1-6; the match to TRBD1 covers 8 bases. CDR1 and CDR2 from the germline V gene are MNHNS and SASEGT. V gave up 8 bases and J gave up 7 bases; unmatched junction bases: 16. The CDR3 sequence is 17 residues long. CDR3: CASSRDRTRLGNSPLHF. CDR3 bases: TGTGCCAGCTCACGGGACAGGACGAGACTAGGCAATTCACCCCTCCACTTT.

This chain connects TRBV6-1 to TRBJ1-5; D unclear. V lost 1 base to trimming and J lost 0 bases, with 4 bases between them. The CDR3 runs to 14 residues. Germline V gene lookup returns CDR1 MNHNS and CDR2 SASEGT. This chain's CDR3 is CASSEGYSNQPQHF. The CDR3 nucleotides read TGTGCCAGCAGTGAAGGGTATAGCAATCAGCCCCAGCATTTT.

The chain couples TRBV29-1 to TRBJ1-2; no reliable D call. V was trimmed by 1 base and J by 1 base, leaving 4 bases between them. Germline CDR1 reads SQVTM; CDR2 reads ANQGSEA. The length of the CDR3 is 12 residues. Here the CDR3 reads CSVEASNYGYTF. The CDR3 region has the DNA TGCAGCGTTGAAGCCAGTAACTATGGCTACACCTTC.

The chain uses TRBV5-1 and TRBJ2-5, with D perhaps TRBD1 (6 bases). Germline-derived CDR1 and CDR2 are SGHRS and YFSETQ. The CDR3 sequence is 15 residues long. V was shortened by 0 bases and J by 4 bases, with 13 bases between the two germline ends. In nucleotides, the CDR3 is TGCGCCAGCAGCTTGGACAGGGCCGGTGGAGAGACCCAGTACTTC. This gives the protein CASSLDRAGGETQYF.

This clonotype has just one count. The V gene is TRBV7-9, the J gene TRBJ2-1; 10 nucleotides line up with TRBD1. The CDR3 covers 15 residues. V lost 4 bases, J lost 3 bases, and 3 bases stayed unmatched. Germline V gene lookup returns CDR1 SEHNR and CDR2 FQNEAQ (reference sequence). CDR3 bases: TGTGCCAGCAGCTCAGGACAGGGGGTCTACAATGAGCAGTTCTTC. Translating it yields CASSSGQGVYNEQFF.

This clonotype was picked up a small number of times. The CDR3 here is CASRLRDREAFF. CDR3 coding DNA: TGTGCCAGCAGACTGAGGGACAGAGAAGCTTTCTTT. The chain couples TRBV28 to TRBJ1-1; 7 bases match TRBD1. CDR1 is MDHEN, CDR2 SYDVKM, per germline. The CDR3 is made up of 12 amino acids. The V and J ends lost 6 bases and 8 bases, in that order; junction bases with no gene match: 6.